These 17 T cell receptor beta chains originate from one sample sequenced in a study of T cell responses to AZD1222 COVID-19 vaccine. Assay: immunoSEQ multiplex PCR; the TCRdb copy retains only in-frame clones and omits some. The table has 77,000 or so clones, roughly 90% seen once. The source material was peripheral blood, sampled 28 days after the second AZD1222 dose. These receptors originate from an adult who received the AZD1222 COVID-19 vaccine.

This chain links TRBV29-1 with TRBJ2-1; possibly TRBD2 for D (5 bases). V shed 7 bases and J shed 1 base, with 17 bases lying between them. CDR3 length equals 15 residues. CDR1 and CDR2 (germline): SQVTM, ANQGSEA. The CDR3 here is CSATGGGHSYNEQFF. The CDR3 DNA sequence: TGCAGCGCCACCGGTGGCGGGCATTCCTACAATGAGCAGTTCTTC.

The chain links TRBV11-2 to TRBJ2-7; D not certain. The CDR3 extends over 12 amino acids. From germline, CDR1 is SGHAT and CDR2 FQNNGV. V dropped 5 bases and J dropped 3 bases, with 8 bases sitting between them. CDR3 loop: CASSQYNYEQYF. DNA for the CDR3: TGTGCCAGCAGCCAATACAACTACGAGCAGTACTTC.

This chain uses TRBV19 with TRBJ2-1, with 8 bases matching TRBD2. V was pared by 5 bases and J by 2 bases, with 5 bases of the junction left unmatched. The CDR3 extends over 15 amino acids. The V gene's germline CDR1 is LNHDA and CDR2 SQIVND (reference sequence). CDR3 protein: CASSPAGDTYNEQFF. The CDR3 DNA reads as TGTGCCAGTAGTCCAGCGGGAGACACCTACAATGAGCAGTTCTTC.

This rearrangement joins TRBV12-5 to TRBJ2-3; 10 bases are a match to TRBD1. Germline CDR1 and CDR2: LGHNT and FRNRAP. V lost 5 bases, J lost 7 bases, and 9 bases stayed unmatched. The CDR3 runs 15 residues. The CDR3 region is CASGPAGTGDHTQYF. The CDR3 DNA reads as TGTGCTAGTGGTCCGGCCGGGACAGGGGACCATACGCAGTATTTT.

Here the CDR3 reads CASSLSLGGTDTQYF. The CDR3 region has the DNA TGTGCCAGCAGTTTAAGTCTGGGAGGCACAGATACGCAGTATTTT. The J gene is TRBJ2-3, the V gene TRBV28; the D gene is possibly TRBD2 (5 bases). Trimming took 2 bases from V and 1 from J, leaving 10 bases between them. There are 15 residues in the CDR3. Looked up from germline, CDR1 is MDHEN and CDR2 is SYDVKM.

The chain links TRBV10-3 to TRBJ1-4; D is unclear. Between the trimmed V and J ends, which lost 10 bases and 1 base, there was a span of 10 bases. The CDR3 length is 13 residues. The germline CDR1 and CDR2 sequences are ENHRY and SYGVKD. For the CDR3, the DNA is TGTGCCACGGCCTACGGAACTAATGAAAAACTGTTTTTT. It translates to CATAYGTNEKLFF.

J is TRBJ2-7 and V is TRBV6-2 or TRBV6-3, with TRBD1 matching 7 bases. Germline CDR1 and CDR2: MNHEY and SVGEGT. The CDR3 length is 15 residues. Losses at the gene ends were 5 bases for V and 2 bases for J; bases not matched to a gene: 9. The CDR3 sequence is CASSAPGQSTYEQYF. The CDR3, as DNA: TGTGCCAGCAGTGCGCCGGGACAGAGCACCTACGAGCAGTACTTC.

Here the CDR3 reads CASSQDLGGSYNEQFF. The CDR3 DNA reads as TGCGCCAGCAGCCAAGATCTGGGGGGCTCCTACAATGAGCAGTTCTTC. This chain uses TRBV4-3 with TRBJ2-1, with D maybe TRBD2 (6 bases). Between the trimmed V and J ends, which lost 0 bases and 0 bases, there was a span of 9 bases. The CDR3 sequence is 16 residues long. Germline V lookup: CDR1 LGHNA, CDR2 YSLEER.

The chain employs TRBV6-5 and TRBJ2-3; D is ambiguous. CDR1 and CDR2 (germline): MNHEY, SVGAGI. The CDR3 covers 14 residues. Between the trimmed V and J ends, which lost 5 bases and 6 bases, there was a span of 15 bases. CDR3 sequence reads: CASSRVPSEDTQYF. The DNA of the CDR3 is TGTGCCAGCAGTAGAGTCCCGAGTGAGGATACGCAGTATTTT.

The chain is built from TRBV3-1 (or the pseudogene TRBV3-2) and TRBJ2-1; 8 nucleotides line up with TRBD2. Germline trimming cut 1 base from V and 4 bases from J; bases unmatched to any gene: 6. The CDR3 is 16 residues long. The germline CDR1 and CDR2 sequences are LGHDT and YNNKEL (reference sequence). The CDR3 DNA reads TGTGCCAGCAGCCAAGGGACTAGCCCCCTTTACAATGAGCAGTTCTTC. This sequence encodes CASSQGTSPLYNEQFF.

This sequence joins TRBV9 and TRBJ1-4, with a weak D call TRBD1 (5 bases). V lost 3 bases and J 5 bases, leaving 17 bases between the germline ends. The CDR3 runs 16 residues. From germline, CDR1 is SGDLS and CDR2 YYNGEE. This CDR3 reads CASSAPERDGNEKLFF. The CDR3 DNA follows: TGTGCCAGCAGCGCCCCCGAACGGGACGGGAATGAAAAACTGTTTTTT.

V and J are TRBV7-2 and TRBJ2-7; D gene uncertain. The V gene lost 2 bases and the J gene lost 0 bases, with 5 bases spanning the gap. The CDR3 is 13 residues long. From germline, CDR1 is SGHTA and CDR2 FQGNSA. This CDR3 reads CASSLSRSYEQYF. CDR3 coding DNA: TGTGCCAGCAGCTTATCCCGCTCCTACGAGCAGTACTTC.

A few counts support this clone. The chain combines TRBV4-1 with TRBJ2-7; D perhaps matches TRBD1 (5 bases). Looked up from germline, CDR1 is MGHRA and CDR2 is YSYEKL. V shed 1 base and J shed 4 bases, with 8 bases lying between them. This CDR3 comprises 13 residues. DNA for the CDR3: TGCGCCAGCAGCCAAGGTACAGGATACGAGCAGTACTTC. Translation gives CASSQGTGYEQYF.

This chain joins TRBV11-2 and TRBJ2-7; no clear D. The CDR3 covers 11 residues. The germline V gene encodes CDR1 SGHAT and CDR2 FQNNGV. Trimming left V 5 bases short and J 7 bases short, with 9 bases between. The CDR3 here is CASSPLTEQYF. The CDR3 DNA is TGTGCCAGCAGCCCCCTGACAGAGCAGTACTTC.

V is TRBV24-1 and J is TRBJ1-5, with D possibly TRBD1 on 6 matching bases. Trimming removed 2 bases at V and 3 bases at J, with 10 bases between. The CDR3 is 15 residues long. Germline CDR1 KGHDR, CDR2 SFDVKD. CDR3 nucleotide sequence: TGTGCCACCAGTGATTCGGACAGAGTCAATCAGCCCCAGCATTTT. Protein product: CATSDSDRVNQPQHF.

V usage is TRBV6-2 or TRBV6-3 and J usage is TRBJ2-7; D might be TRBD1 or TRBD2, each matching 6 bases. The CDR3 contains 14 residues. Germline CDR1 and CDR2: MNHEY and SVGEGT. Trimming removed 3 bases at V and 5 bases at J, with 14 bases between. CDR3 DNA sequence: TGTGCCAGCAGTTATGAGTCCGGGGGCCACGAGCAGTACTTC. Protein product: CASSYESGGHEQYF.

On this clone itself: Different DNA sequences within this sample yield the same CDR3. This chain uses TRBV6-5 with TRBJ1-2; D is uncertain. CDR1 is MNHEY and CDR2 is SVGAGI in the germline V gene. The ends were cut back, 0 bases at V and 4 bases at J, with 3 bases in the middle. This CDR3 has 12 residues. This CDR3 is CASSYSPYGYTF. The CDR3 bases are TGTGCCAGCAGTTACTCGCCCTATGGCTACACCTTC.